This TCR beta chain is drawn from a study of CD8+ T cells in alopecia areata. The overall study: Treatment comprised oral tofacitinib, 5 to 10 mg twice daily, in treated patients. Affected scalp percentage set treated patients' severity scores.

This clone was seen only once. V lost 2 bases and J lost 9, with 11 bases in between. Germline V gives CDR1 MGHRA, CDR2 YSYEKL. The CDR3 length is 12 residues. RNA extraction and reverse transcription yielded cDNA as sequencing template. The assay was immunoSEQ multiplex PCR, and TCRdb's table has in-frame clones only and misses some. The repertoire holds roughly 12,000 clones, with 55% to 80% as singletons. Documented treatment: oral pan-JAK inhibitor, 5-10 mg twice daily. Collection of lesional scalp punch biopsies and peripheral blood was performed in alopecia areata patients. Source: skin, taken at week 4, from a patient treated with tofacitinib. The rearrangement links TRBV4-1 to TRBJ2-7, with D uncertain. The TCR comes from a human donor with alopecia areata. The CDR3, as DNA: TGCGCCAGCAGCCAATCGGGCCCCCGGCAGTACTTC. This gives the protein CASSQSGPRQYF.